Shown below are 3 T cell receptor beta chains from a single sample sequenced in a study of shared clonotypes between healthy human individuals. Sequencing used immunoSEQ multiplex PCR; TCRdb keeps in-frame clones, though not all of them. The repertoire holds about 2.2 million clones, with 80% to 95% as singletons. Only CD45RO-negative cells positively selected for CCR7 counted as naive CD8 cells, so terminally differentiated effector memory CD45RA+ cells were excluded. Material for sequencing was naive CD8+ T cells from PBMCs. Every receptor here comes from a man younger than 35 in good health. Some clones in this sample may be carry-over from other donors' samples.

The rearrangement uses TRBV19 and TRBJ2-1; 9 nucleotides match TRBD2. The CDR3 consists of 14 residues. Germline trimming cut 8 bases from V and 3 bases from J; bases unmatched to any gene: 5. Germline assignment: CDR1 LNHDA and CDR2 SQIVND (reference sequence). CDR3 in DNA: TGTGCCAGTCAACTAGCGGGTATCTACAATGAGCAGTTCTTC. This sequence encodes CASQLAGIYNEQFF.

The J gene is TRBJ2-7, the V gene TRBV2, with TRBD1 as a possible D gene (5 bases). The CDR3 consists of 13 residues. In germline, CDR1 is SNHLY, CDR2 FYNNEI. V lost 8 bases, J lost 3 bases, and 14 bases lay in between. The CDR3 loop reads CASHEDTFYEQYF. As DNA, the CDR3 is TGTGCCAGCCACGAGGACACTTTCTACGAGCAGTACTTC.

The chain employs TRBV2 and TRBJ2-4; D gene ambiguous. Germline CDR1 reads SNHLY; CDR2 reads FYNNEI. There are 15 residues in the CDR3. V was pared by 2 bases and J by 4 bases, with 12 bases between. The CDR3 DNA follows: TGTGCCAGCAGTGAATCGGCCAGCTCGAAAAACATTCAGTACTTC. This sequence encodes CASSESASSKNIQYF.